This T cell receptor beta chain was obtained from a study of shared clonotypes between healthy human individuals. Study background: CD4 naive and memory got three plates each, CD8 naive two, CD8 memory one.

The study separated CD4+ cells into CD45RA+ naive and CD45RA-negative memory subsets. Using immunoSEQ multiplex PCR, the repertoire was profiled, and TCRdb retains in-frame clones only, with some absent. This table holds 2 million to 2.5 million clones, 85% to 95% found once. Trimming took 11 bases from V and 0 from J, leaving 14 bases between them. Germline loops: CDR1 SSHAT, CDR2 FNYEAQ (reference sequence). The CDR3 spans 15 residues. Input material: naive CD4+ T cells from PBMCs. Described subset: CD45RA+ positively selected. This sequence joins TRBV7-7 and TRBJ2-6, with a possible D match to TRBD1 (6 bases). The clonotype originates from a man aged 18-30 years in good health. Some clones in this sample may be carry-over from other donors' samples. CDR3 nucleotides: TGTGCCGTACGACAGGACCGCTCTGGGGCCAACGTCCTGACTTTC. It translates to CAVRQDRSGANVLTF. Full variable domain (outside the CDR3, taken from reference TRBV7-7 and TRBJ2-6): GAGVSQSPRYKVTKRGQDVTLRCDPISSHATLYWYQQALGQGPEFLTYFNYEAQPDKSGLPSDRFSAERPEGSISTLTIQRTEQRDSAMYRCAVRQDRSGANVLTFGAGSRLTVL.